The rows below give T cell receptor beta chains drawn from one sample of a study of memory CD4+ T cells and cytomegalovirus serostatus. Measured with immunoSEQ multiplex PCR; TCRdb has only the in-frame clones, and not every one. The sample contains 50,000 to 65,000 clones, 77% of which appear only once. The source material was memory CD4+ T cells from blood. Receptors were obtained from an adult in good health and CMV-seronegative. Both conserved end residues are part of each CDR3. Size is stated for part of the rows, as once, few or many counts, or as a class when the clone is expanded.

j_gene: TRBJ2-7
abundance: NA
v_gene: TRBV5-1
CDR3aa: CASSLGIGFSYEQYF

j_gene: TRBJ2-6
abundance: NA
v_gene: TRBV2
CDR3aa: CASSERSSGANVLTF

j_gene: TRBJ2-6
abundance: NA
v_gene: TRBV7-9
CDR3aa: CVLDAGASPGGANVLTF

j_gene: TRBJ2-1
abundance: few
v_gene: TRBV7-2
CDR3aa: CASSLDGTYNEQFF

j_gene: TRBJ2-5
abundance: NA
v_gene: TRBV19
CDR3aa: CASSISLGGLETQYF

j_gene: TRBJ2-7
abundance: NA
v_gene: TRBV11-2
CDR3aa: CASSLGGTGRSYEQYF

j_gene: TRBJ1-4
abundance: NA
v_gene: TRBV18
CDR3aa: CASSPSLSRDRNEKLFF

j_gene: TRBJ2-2
abundance: NA
v_gene: TRBV19
CDR3aa: CASSIGIDTGELFF

j_gene: TRBJ2-1
abundance: few
v_gene: TRBV19
CDR3aa: CASSILGSGGRNEQFF

j_gene: TRBJ2-5
abundance: few
v_gene: TRBV7-2
CDR3aa: CASSPRGGIQETQYF

j_gene: TRBJ1-1
abundance: once
v_gene: TRBV10-3
CDR3aa: CAISEGTGIGAEAFF

j_gene: TRBJ1-2
abundance: few
v_gene: TRBV5-6
CDR3aa: CASSLVADGYTF

j_gene: TRBJ1-1
abundance: NA
v_gene: TRBV4-2
CDR3aa: CASSQRTGRNTEAFF

j_gene: TRBJ2-1
abundance: NA
v_gene: TRBV19
CDR3aa: CASSIGVGSSYNEQFF

j_gene: TRBJ1-1
abundance: NA
v_gene: TRBV4-3
CDR3aa: CASSQEPSRGTEAFF

j_gene: TRBJ2-3
abundance: NA
v_gene: TRBV10-3
CDR3aa: CAISDGSTLQVTDTQYF

j_gene: TRBJ2-7
abundance: NA
v_gene: TRBV11-2
CDR3aa: CASSLVTGYEQYF

j_gene: TRBJ1-3
abundance: NA
v_gene: TRBV10-2
CDR3aa: CASSDRGSSGNTIYF

j_gene: TRBJ2-7
abundance: medium-sized
v_gene: TRBV28
CDR3aa: CASTQTGGRVYEQYF

j_gene: TRBJ1-2
abundance: NA
v_gene: TRBV14
CDR3aa: CASSPDRIFNYGYTF

j_gene: TRBJ1-1
abundance: once
v_gene: TRBV30
CDR3aa: CAWSARQGTNTEAFF

j_gene: TRBJ2-5
abundance: NA
v_gene: TRBV5-1
CDR3aa: CASSLEGGSETQYF

j_gene: TRBJ2-2
abundance: few
v_gene: TRBV5-1
CDR3aa: CASSLGGNTGELFF

j_gene: TRBJ1-4
abundance: few
v_gene: TRBV4-1
CDR3aa: CASSQFSWGITRTNEKLFF

j_gene: TRBJ1-1
abundance: NA
v_gene: TRBV28
CDR3aa: CASSLGSRPEAFF

j_gene: TRBJ2-7
abundance: NA
v_gene: TRBV5-1
CDR3aa: CASSSTRSYEQYF

j_gene: TRBJ1-5
abundance: NA
v_gene: TRBV7-2
CDR3aa: CASSWDRRNQPQHF

j_gene: TRBJ2-7
abundance: NA
v_gene: TRBV28
CDR3aa: CASSLSGQGIYYEQYF

j_gene: TRBJ1-6
abundance: NA
v_gene: TRBV30
CDR3aa: CAWSAGSSYNSPLHF

j_gene: TRBJ2-1
abundance: NA
v_gene: TRBV30
CDR3aa: CAWMAERPWNEQFF

j_gene: TRBJ1-2
abundance: NA
v_gene: TRBV29-1
CDR3aa: CSVENTGNYGYTF

j_gene: TRBJ1-5
abundance: NA
v_gene: TRBV4-3
CDR3aa: CASSQDRNQPQHF

j_gene: TRBJ2-7
abundance: NA
v_gene: TRBV5-4
CDR3aa: CASSLPGGGPYEQYF

j_gene: TRBJ1-5
abundance: NA
v_gene: TRBV6-1
CDR3aa: CASSEALTAQNQPQHF

j_gene: TRBJ1-4
abundance: NA
v_gene: TRBV29-1
CDR3aa: CSVERVGVGEKLFF

j_gene: TRBJ2-1
abundance: once
v_gene: TRBV11-2
CDR3aa: CASSLARGRAYNEQFF

j_gene: TRBJ2-5
abundance: once
v_gene: TRBV11-3
CDR3aa: CASSISPQETQYF

j_gene: TRBJ1-4
abundance: NA
v_gene: TRBV19
CDR3aa: CASAGTAREKLFF

j_gene: TRBJ2-1
abundance: once
v_gene: TRBV5-1
CDR3aa: CASTWSEGGAYNEQFF

j_gene: TRBJ2-3
abundance: NA
v_gene: TRBV5-1
CDR3aa: CASSLASGRTDTQYF

j_gene: TRBJ1-6
abundance: NA
v_gene: TRBV7-8
CDR3aa: CASTPDRGLAPLHF

j_gene: TRBJ1-1
abundance: NA
v_gene: TRBV6-1
CDR3aa: CASSDRGQNTEAFF

j_gene: TRBJ1-3
abundance: NA
v_gene: TRBV9
CDR3aa: CASSVAGTGGSRTGNTIYF

j_gene: TRBJ1-2
abundance: medium-sized
v_gene: TRBV28
CDR3aa: CASSPAAGGGNYGYTF

j_gene: TRBJ1-4
abundance: NA
v_gene: TRBV30
CDR3aa: CAWTGGATNEKLFF

j_gene: TRBJ2-5
abundance: NA
v_gene: TRBV28
CDR3aa: CASSRILAGAQETQYF

j_gene: TRBJ2-7
abundance: once
v_gene: TRBV4-2
CDR3aa: CASSQGGYRGNSYEQYF

j_gene: TRBJ2-3
abundance: few
v_gene: TRBV7-2
CDR3aa: CASSLERGGSATDTQYF

j_gene: TRBJ2-5
abundance: NA
v_gene: TRBV29-1
CDR3aa: CSAEARKTQYF

j_gene: TRBJ1-4
abundance: NA
v_gene: TRBV10-3
CDR3aa: CAISPGGSTNEKLFF